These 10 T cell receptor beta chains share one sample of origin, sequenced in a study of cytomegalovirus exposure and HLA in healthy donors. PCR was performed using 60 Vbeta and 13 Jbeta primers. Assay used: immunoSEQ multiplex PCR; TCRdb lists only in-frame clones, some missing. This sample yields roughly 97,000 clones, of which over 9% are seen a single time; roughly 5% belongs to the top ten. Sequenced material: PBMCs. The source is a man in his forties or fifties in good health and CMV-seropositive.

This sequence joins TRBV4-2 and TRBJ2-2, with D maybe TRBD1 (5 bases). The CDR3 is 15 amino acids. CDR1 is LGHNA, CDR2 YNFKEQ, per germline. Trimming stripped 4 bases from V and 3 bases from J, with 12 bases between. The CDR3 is CASSPSPTDTGELFF. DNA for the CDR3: TGTGCCAGCAGCCCCTCCCCGACAGACACCGGGGAGCTGTTTTTT.

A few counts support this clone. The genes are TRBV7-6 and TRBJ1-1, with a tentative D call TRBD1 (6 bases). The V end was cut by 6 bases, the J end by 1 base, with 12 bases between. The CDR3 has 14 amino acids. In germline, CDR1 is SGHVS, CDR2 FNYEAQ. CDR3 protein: CASSLGGGNTEAFF. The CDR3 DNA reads TGTGCCAGCAGTCTAGGGGGGGGGAACACTGAAGCTTTCTTT.

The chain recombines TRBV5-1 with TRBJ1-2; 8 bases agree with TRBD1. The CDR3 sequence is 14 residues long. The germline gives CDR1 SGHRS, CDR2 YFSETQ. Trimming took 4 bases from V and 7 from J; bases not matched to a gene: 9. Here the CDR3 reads CASSTGQAKLGYTF. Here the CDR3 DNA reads TGCGCCAGCAGCACGGGACAGGCAAAGCTTGGCTACACCTTC.

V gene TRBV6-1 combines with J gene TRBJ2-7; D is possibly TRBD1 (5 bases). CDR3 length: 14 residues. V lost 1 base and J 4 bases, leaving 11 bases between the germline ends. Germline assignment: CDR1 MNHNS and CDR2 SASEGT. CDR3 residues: CASSEDRFAYEQYF. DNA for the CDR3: TGTGCCAGCAGTGAAGACAGGTTTGCGTACGAGCAGTACTTC.

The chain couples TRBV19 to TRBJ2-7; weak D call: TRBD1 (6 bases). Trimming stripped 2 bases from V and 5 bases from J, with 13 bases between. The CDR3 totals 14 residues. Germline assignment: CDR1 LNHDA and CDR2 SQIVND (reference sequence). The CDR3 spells CASSIFSGDDEQYF. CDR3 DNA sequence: TGTGCCAGTAGTATATTTTCAGGGGACGACGAGCAGTACTTC.

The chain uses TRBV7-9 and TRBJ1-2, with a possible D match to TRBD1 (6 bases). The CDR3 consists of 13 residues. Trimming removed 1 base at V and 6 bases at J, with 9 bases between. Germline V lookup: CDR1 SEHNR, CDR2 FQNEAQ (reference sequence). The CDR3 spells CASSLEAGDGYTF. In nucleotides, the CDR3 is TGTGCCAGCAGCTTAGAGGCAGGGGATGGCTACACCTTC.

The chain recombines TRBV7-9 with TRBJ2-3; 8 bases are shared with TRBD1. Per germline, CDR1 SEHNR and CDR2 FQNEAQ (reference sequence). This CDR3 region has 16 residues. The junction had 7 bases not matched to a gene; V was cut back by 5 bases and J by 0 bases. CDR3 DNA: TGTGCCAGCAGCCCAACCGGGACAGGAAGCACAGATACGCAGTATTTT. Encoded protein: CASSPTGTGSTDTQYF. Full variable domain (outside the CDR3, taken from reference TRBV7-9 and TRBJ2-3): DTGVSQNPRHKITKRGQNVTFRCDPISEHNRLYWYRQTLGQGPEFLTYFQNEAQLEKSRLLSDRFSAERPKGSFSTLEIQRTEQGDSAMYLCASSPTGTGSTDTQYFGPGTRLTVL.

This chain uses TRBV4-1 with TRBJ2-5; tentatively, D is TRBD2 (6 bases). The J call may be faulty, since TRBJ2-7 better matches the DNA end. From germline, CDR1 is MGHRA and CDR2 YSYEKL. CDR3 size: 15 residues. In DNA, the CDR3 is TGCGCCAGCAGCCAAGGGGCTAGCGCCTCCTACGAGCAGTACTTC. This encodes CASSQGASASYEQYF.

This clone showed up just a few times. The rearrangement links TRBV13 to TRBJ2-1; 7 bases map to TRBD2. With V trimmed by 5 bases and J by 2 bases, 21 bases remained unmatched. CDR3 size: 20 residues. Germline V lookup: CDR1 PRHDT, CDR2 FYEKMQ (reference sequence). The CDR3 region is CASSPRTTIPAGDAYNEQFF. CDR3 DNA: TGTGCCAGCAGCCCGAGGACAACAATACCGGCGGGAGACGCCTACAATGAGCAGTTCTTC.

In DNA, the CDR3 is TGTGCCAGCAGCTTGGGACGACATAACGTTGATCAGCCCCAGCATTTT. It codes for CASSLGRHNVDQPQHF. The chain uses TRBV5-6 and TRBJ1-5; D uncertain. The V end was cut by 0 bases, the J end by 5 bases, with 15 bases between. Germline V gene sequence: CDR1 SGHDT, CDR2 YYEEEE. The CDR3 runs 16 residues.